This T cell receptor (beta chain) emerged from a study of cytomegalovirus exposure and HLA in healthy donors. On the study more broadly: Unique TCRs numbering around 80 million, obtained from HLA-typed donors, made up an early data release. Overall study results and limits: By a later analysis, the bulk of CMV-associated TCR beta chains appeared HLA-restricted.

Germline V CDR1 and CDR2: MNHNS, SASEGT. Trimming at V came to 4 bases and at J to 5 bases, leaving 6 bases not matched to a gene. The CDR3 consists of 14 residues. A multiplex PCR was run with 60 Vbeta primers and 13 Jbeta primers. Generated by immunoSEQ multiplex PCR, the TCRdb table keeps only in-frame clones and is missing some. In the table there are some 120,000 clones, 75% to 85% of which are singletons. Of note for this clone: Its antigen is unidentified.

The TCR comes from a man in his forties in good health and CMV-seronegative. The genes are TRBV6-1 and TRBJ1-2; 8 bases map to TRBD1. Specimen: PBMCs. DNA of the CDR3: TGTGCCAGCAGTGCCGTGACAGGGGCGTATGGCTACACCTTC. Protein sequence: CASSAVTGAYGYTF.